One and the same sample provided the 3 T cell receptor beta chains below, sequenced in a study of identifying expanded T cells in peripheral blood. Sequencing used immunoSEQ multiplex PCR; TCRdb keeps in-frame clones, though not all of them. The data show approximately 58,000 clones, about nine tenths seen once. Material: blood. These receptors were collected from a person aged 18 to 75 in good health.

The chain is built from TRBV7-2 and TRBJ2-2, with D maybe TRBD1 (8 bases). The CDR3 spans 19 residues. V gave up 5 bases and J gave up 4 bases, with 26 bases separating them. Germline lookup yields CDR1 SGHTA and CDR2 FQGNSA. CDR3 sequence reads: CASSLLLQGGRRGTGELFF. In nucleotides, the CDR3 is TGTGCCAGCAGCCTACTATTACAGGGGGGGCGTCGGGGCACCGGGGAGCTGTTTTTT.

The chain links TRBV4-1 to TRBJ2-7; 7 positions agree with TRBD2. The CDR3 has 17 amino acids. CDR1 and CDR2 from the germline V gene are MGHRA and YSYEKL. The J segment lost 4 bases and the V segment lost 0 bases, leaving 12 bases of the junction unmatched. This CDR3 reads CASSQDSPGGGNYEQYF. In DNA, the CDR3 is TGCGCCAGCAGCCAAGATTCTCCGGGAGGAGGGAATTACGAGCAGTACTTC.

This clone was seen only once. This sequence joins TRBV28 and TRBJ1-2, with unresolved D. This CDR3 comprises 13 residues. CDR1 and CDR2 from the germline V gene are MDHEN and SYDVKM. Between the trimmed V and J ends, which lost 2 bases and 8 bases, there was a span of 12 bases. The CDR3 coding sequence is TGTGCCAGCAGTTTACAGTCGGGGTCCGGCTACACCTTC. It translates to CASSLQSGSGYTF.